This entry describes one TCR beta chain. The antigen remains undetermined. The source of the sample is a study of shared clonotypes between healthy human individuals. In the study overall: Per-donor plates numbered three CD4 naive, three CD4 memory, two CD8 naive and one CD8 memory. Study-wide findings and caveats: The represented genetic and exposure-history diversity was limited by the small number of donors. Generally, naive subsets (rather than memory subsets) showed larger estimated richness.

Original methodology: Junction-only immunoSEQ sequences carried no quality scores, so filtering differed. Profiled with immunoSEQ multiplex PCR; TCRdb holds only in-frame clones, not every one. V, J and clone size reflect that table, while D and trimming were determined from the DNA. The sample lists 70,000 to 95,000 clones; 50% to 70% were seen once. This CDR3 is 14 amino acids long. From germline, CDR1 is MNHEY and CDR2 SVGAGI. The V segment lost 6 bases and the J segment 4 bases; nucleotides outside the gene matches: 6. This sequence originates from a man aged 25 to 40 in good health. Sequenced input: memory CD8+ T cells sorted from blood. Documented subset: CD45RO+ cells pooled with CCR7-negative TemRA cells. This rearrangement joins TRBV6-5 to TRBJ1-5; 7 nucleotides match TRBD1. The DNA of the CDR3 is TGTGCCAGCAGAGGAGGACAGGCTAATCAGCCCCAGCATTTT. Amino acids: CASRGGQANQPQHF.